A single sample gave rise to the 21 T cell receptor beta chains below, sequenced in a study of blood T cell repertoires in COVID-19. The repertoire was sequenced with immunoSEQ multiplex PCR; TCRdb's copy has only in-frame clones and lacks some. The table has 150,000 to 200,000 clones, just under 85% seen once. Sequencing input: peripheral blood. The receptors derive from a man between 40 and 49 years old who had recovered from COVID-19.

The genes are TRBV7-8 and TRBJ1-2, with D possibly being TRBD1 (6 bases). CDR1 SGHVS and CDR2 FQNEAQ come from the germline V gene. Trimming cost V 6 bases and J 4 bases, with 18 bases left between them. There are 15 residues in the CDR3. DNA for the CDR3: TGTGCCAGCAGTCCCCGGGACATGGCTTCCTATGGCTACACCTTC. Amino acids: CASSPRDMASYGYTF.

The rearrangement links TRBV15 to TRBJ1-4; a weak D match, TRBD1 (6 bases). The CDR3 sequence is 15 residues long. The germline gives CDR1 LNHNV, CDR2 YYDKDF (reference sequence). V shed 8 bases and J shed 5 bases, with 18 bases lying between them. In DNA form, the CDR3 reads TGTGCCACCTCAAAGGGGGTCAACCCGAATGAAAAACTGTTTTTT. Translation gives CATSKGVNPNEKLFF.

In its sample, this clone was seen many times. Other nucleotide sequences in the sample specify the same CDR3. This chain uses TRBV19 with TRBJ2-7; weak D call: TRBD1 (5 bases). The germline CDR1 and CDR2 sequences are LNHDA and SQIVND (reference sequence). The CDR3 runs to 14 residues. V was clipped by 5 bases and J by 2 bases, with 13 bases between them. In DNA form, the CDR3 reads TGTGCCAGTAGTTTGGGGCAGGGTACCTACGAGCAGTACTTC. The encoded protein is CASSLGQGTYEQYF.

The chain is built from TRBV6-2 or TRBV6-3 and TRBJ1-2; 10 nucleotides align to TRBD1. The germline gives CDR1 MNHEY, CDR2 SVGEGT. Trimming cost V 6 bases and J 8 bases; bases outside gene matches: 9. The CDR3 contains 14 residues. CDR3 coding DNA: TGTGCCAGCAGACCTCGGGACAGGGGAGACGGCTACACCTTC. It is translated as CASRPRDRGDGYTF.

A few counts support this clone. The rearrangement uses TRBV28 and TRBJ1-1, with D tentatively TRBD1 (5 bases). Trimming pared 5 bases from V and 0 bases from J, leaving 13 bases between. This CDR3 is 15 amino acids long. Germline assignment: CDR1 MDHEN and CDR2 SYDVKM. CDR3 nucleotides: TGTGCCAGCAGTCGATCTGACAGTTTGAACACTGAAGCTTTCTTT. It translates to CASSRSDSLNTEAFF.

This clone has a single count. V usage is TRBV11-3 and J usage is TRBJ2-7, with no clear D. The V end lost 5 bases, the J end lost 4 bases, and 21 bases lay between the germline ends. CDR3 length: 16 amino acids. Germline lookup yields CDR1 SGHNT and CDR2 YENEEA. CDR3 in amino acids: CASSPVRLPEWYEQYF. In DNA, the CDR3 is TGTGCCAGCAGCCCGGTGAGGCTCCCGGAATGGTACGAGCAGTACTTC.

The V gene is TRBV28, the J gene TRBJ2-3; D uncertain. Trimming took off 4 bases at V and 3 bases at J, with 2 bases between the two ends. The V gene's germline CDR1 is MDHEN and CDR2 SYDVKM. This CDR3 is built from 11 residues. Here the CDR3 reads CASSSTDTQYF. The CDR3, as DNA: TGTGCCAGCAGTTCGACAGATACGCAGTATTTT.

V gene TRBV3-1 (or the pseudogene TRBV3-2) combines with J gene TRBJ1-5; a weak D match, TRBD1 (5 bases). Germline V CDR1 and CDR2: LGHDT, YNNKEL (reference sequence). Trimming left V 0 bases short and J 7 bases short, with 13 bases between. The CDR3 is made up of 15 amino acids. The CDR3, as DNA: TGTGCCAGCAGCCAAGACCTGGGGCCGCGCCAGCCCCAGCATTTT. Translation: CASSQDLGPRQPQHF.

In its sample, this clone was seen a few times. An end of the junction does not agree with germline; a read error may underlie this. In DNA form, the CDR3 reads TGTGCCACCAGTGACTCCGGGACTTTGTTTTTT. This gives the protein CATSDSGTLFF. The chain joins TRBV24-1 to TRBJ1-1; weak D call: TRBD1 (5 bases). From germline, CDR1 is KGHDR and CDR2 SFDVKD. This CDR3 has 11 residues.

The chain has TRBV6-5 and TRBJ2-7; perhaps TRBD1 as D (6 bases). There are 15 residues in the CDR3. Germline loops: CDR1 MNHEY, CDR2 SVGAGI. V dropped 6 bases and J dropped 1 base, with 16 bases sitting between them. CDR3 residues: CASRNSLQGSYEQYF. The DNA of the CDR3 is TGTGCCAGCAGGAACTCCTTACAGGGTTCCTACGAGCAGTACTTC.

This chain connects TRBV15 to TRBJ1-5; 9 bases align to TRBD1. The CDR3 runs 17 residues. Trimming took 0 bases from V and 5 from J; bases not matched to a gene: 8. CDR1 is LNHNV, CDR2 YYDKDF, per germline (reference sequence). The CDR3 protein is CATSRDPPGQGHQPQHF. The CDR3 region has the DNA TGTGCCACCAGCAGAGACCCCCCGGGACAGGGTCATCAGCCCCAGCATTTT.

This chain joins TRBV10-3 and TRBJ2-7, with no clear D. This CDR3 is 13 amino acids long. Trimming cost V 4 bases and J 0 bases, with 7 bases left between them. The germline CDR1 and CDR2 sequences are ENHRY and SYGVKD. The CDR3 DNA is TGTGCCATCAGTGCTGGCCTCTCCTACGAGCAGTACTTC. It translates to CAISAGLSYEQYF.

V is TRBV18 and J is TRBJ1-1; D unresolved. The ends were cut back, 8 bases at V and 6 bases at J, with 16 bases in the middle. The CDR3 runs 13 residues. The germline gives CDR1 KGHSH, CDR2 LQKENI. CDR3 protein: CASQPAREAEAFF. The CDR3 coding sequence is TGTGCCAGCCAACCCGCTAGGGAGGCTGAAGCTTTCTTT.

A word on this clone: Germline is not matched at one junction end, which may reflect a read error. The CDR3 loop is CASSLAGGERYNEQFF. The CDR3 coding sequence is TGTGCCAGCAGCCTAGCCGGGGGAGAGAGATACAATGAGCAGTTCTTC. V and J are TRBV7-2 and TRBJ2-1; a weak D match, TRBD2 (6 bases). Germline CDR1 reads SGHTA; CDR2 reads FQGNSA. This CDR3 contains 16 residues.

The rearrangement joins TRBV19 to TRBJ2-2; D unresolved. The germline gives CDR1 LNHDA, CDR2 SQIVND (reference sequence). CDR3 size: 13 residues. V shed 6 bases and J shed 5 bases, with 10 bases lying between them. The CDR3 nucleotides are TGTGCCAGTAGCCTCCGCGGAACCGGGGAGCTGTTTTTT. It is translated as CASSLRGTGELFF.

The rearrangement joins TRBV6-2 or TRBV6-3 to TRBJ2-1; D may be TRBD1 or TRBD2 (6 bases each). V lost 7 bases and J 12 bases, leaving 16 bases between the germline ends. CDR3 length equals 12 residues. Germline lookup yields CDR1 MNHEY and CDR2 SVGEGT. CDR3 residues: CASNPGARRQFF. In DNA form, the CDR3 reads TGTGCCAGCAACCCGGGGGCCAGGAGGCAGTTCTTC.

This clone has a single count. The chain is built from TRBV4-1 and TRBJ2-7, with D tentatively TRBD2 (6 bases). Germline V CDR1 and CDR2: MGHRA, YSYEKL. Deletions cut 4 bases from V and 2 bases from J, with 12 bases between. The length of the CDR3 is 14 residues. The CDR3 loop is CASSRVRGTYEQYF. CDR3 DNA: TGCGCCAGCAGCCGCGTACGGGGGACCTACGAGCAGTACTTC.

V usage is TRBV29-1 and J usage is TRBJ2-3; tentatively, D is TRBD2 (6 bases). CDR1 is SQVTM and CDR2 is ANQGSEA in the germline V gene. This CDR3 is 14 amino acids long. V was clipped by 7 bases and J by 5 bases, with 19 bases between them. CDR3 sequence reads: CSADPGAVKDTQYF. The DNA for the CDR3 is TGCAGCGCCGACCCGGGAGCCGTAAAAGATACGCAGTATTTT.

The rearrangement joins TRBV12-5 to TRBJ2-2; no clear D. Germline lookup yields CDR1 LGHNT and CDR2 FRNRAP. The ends were cut back, 4 bases at V and 3 bases at J, with 18 bases in the middle. The CDR3 covers 17 residues. In nucleotides, the CDR3 is TGTGCTAGTGGTTCCCAGACTCGGATGCGAGACACCGGGGAGCTGTTTTTT. Residues: CASGSQTRMRDTGELFF.

This rearrangement joins TRBV27 to TRBJ2-5; TRBD2 might be the D (6 bases). Trimming took 5 bases from V and 5 from J, leaving 18 bases between them. Germline CDR1 is MNHEY and CDR2 is SMNVEV (reference sequence). The CDR3 totals 15 residues. In DNA, the CDR3 is TGTGCCAGCAGTCCCCTTTGGGGAGGTGAGGAGACCCAGTACTTC. Translating it yields CASSPLWGGEETQYF.

This chain links TRBV10-1 with TRBJ1-1; the D is unclear. V lost 7 bases and J 1 base, leaving 13 bases between the germline ends. This CDR3 spans 14 amino acids. Germline values: CDR1 WNHNN, CDR2 SYGVQD (reference sequence). Here the CDR3 DNA reads TGCGCCAGCACCGTGACGGAGGAGAACACTGAAGCTTTCTTT. Translation: CASTVTEENTEAFF.